This entry features one TCR beta chain sequence. Antigen: not known. This sample is part of a study of cytomegalovirus exposure and HLA in healthy donors. The PCR used 60 Vbeta and 13 Jbeta primers. Repertoires were generated with immunoSEQ multiplex PCR, while TCRdb's copy carries only in-frame clones and drops some. The data hold around 60,000 clones, with around 81% observed a single time. Study results and limitations: For most subjects, TCR beta sequences were reported to predict HLA-A and HLA-B alleles with accuracy. Published work reported that the classifier diagnosed cytomegalovirus status with high specificity and sensitivity.

The receptor's source is a male donor in good health and CMV-seronegative. The material sequenced was PBMCs.

CDR3 sequence: CASSVRGTGDTEAFF. In nucleotides, the CDR3 is TGTGCCAGCAGCGTTCGAGGGACAGGGGACACTGAAGCTTTCTTT. The gene calls are TRBV9 and TRBJ1-1; 10 bases match TRBD1. V shed 2 bases, J shed 3 bases, and the junction held 4 bases outside the gene matches. The CDR3 extends over 15 amino acids. The germline V gene encodes CDR1 SGDLS and CDR2 YYNGEE.